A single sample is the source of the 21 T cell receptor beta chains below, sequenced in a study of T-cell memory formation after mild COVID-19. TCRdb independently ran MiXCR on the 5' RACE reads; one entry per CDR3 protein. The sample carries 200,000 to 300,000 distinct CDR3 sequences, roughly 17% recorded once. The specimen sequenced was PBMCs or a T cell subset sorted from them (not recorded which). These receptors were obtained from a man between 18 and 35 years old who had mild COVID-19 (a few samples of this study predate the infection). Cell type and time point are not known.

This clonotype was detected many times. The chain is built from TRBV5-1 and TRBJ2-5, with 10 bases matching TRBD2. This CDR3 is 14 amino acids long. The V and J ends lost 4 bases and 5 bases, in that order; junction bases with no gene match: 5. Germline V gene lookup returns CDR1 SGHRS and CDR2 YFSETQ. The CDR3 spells CASSLAGAWETQYF. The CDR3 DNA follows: TGCGCCAGCAGCCTAGCGGGGGCGTGGGAGACCCAGTACTTC.

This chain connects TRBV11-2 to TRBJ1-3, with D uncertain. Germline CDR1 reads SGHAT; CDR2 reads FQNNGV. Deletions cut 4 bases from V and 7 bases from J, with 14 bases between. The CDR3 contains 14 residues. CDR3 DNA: TGTGCCAGCAGCTCCCCCGGCCTGTCTAACACCATATATTTT. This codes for CASSSPGLSNTIYF.

DNA of the CDR3: TGTGCCAGCAGTCTTGGGACTTCCAGCTATGGCTACACCTTC. This gives the protein CASSLGTSSYGYTF. The rearrangement links TRBV6-5 to TRBJ1-2; tentatively, D is TRBD1 (5 bases). Germline loops: CDR1 MNHEY, CDR2 SVGAGI. The CDR3 runs 14 residues. V lost 5 bases to trimming and J lost 4 bases, with 14 bases between them.

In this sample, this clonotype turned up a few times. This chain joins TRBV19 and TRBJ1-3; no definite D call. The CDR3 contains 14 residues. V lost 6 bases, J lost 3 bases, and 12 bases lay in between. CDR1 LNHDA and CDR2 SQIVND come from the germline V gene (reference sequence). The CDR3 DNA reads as TGTGCCAGTAGCGACGGATCGGTTGGAAACACCATATATTTT. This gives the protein CASSDGSVGNTIYF.

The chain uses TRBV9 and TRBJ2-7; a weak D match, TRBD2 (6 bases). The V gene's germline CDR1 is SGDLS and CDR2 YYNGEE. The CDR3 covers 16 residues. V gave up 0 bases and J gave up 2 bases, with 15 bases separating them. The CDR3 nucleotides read TGTGCCAGCAGCGTAGGTGGAGGACTAACCACCTACGAGCAGTACTTC. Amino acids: CASSVGGGLTTYEQYF.

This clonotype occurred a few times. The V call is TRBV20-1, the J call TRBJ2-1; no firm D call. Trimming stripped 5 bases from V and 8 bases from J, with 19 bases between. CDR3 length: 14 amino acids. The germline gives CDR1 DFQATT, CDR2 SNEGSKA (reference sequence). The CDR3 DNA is TGCAGTGCTCCCCACCCAAGGCAGGCGGATGAGCAGTTCTTC. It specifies CSAPHPRQADEQFF.

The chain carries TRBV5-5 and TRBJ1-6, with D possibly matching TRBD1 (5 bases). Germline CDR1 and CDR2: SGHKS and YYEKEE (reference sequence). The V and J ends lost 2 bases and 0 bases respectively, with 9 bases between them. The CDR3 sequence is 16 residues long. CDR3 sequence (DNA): TGTGCCAGCAGCTTAAAGGGGCGCTCCTATAATTCACCCCTCCACTTT. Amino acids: CASSLKGRSYNSPLHF. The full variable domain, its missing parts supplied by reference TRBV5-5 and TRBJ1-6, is DAGVTQSPTHLIKTRGQQVTLRCSPISGHKSVSWYQQVLGQGPQFIFQYYEKEERGRGNFPDRFSARQFPNYSSELNVNALLLGDSALYLCASSLKGRSYNSPLHFGNGTRLTVT.

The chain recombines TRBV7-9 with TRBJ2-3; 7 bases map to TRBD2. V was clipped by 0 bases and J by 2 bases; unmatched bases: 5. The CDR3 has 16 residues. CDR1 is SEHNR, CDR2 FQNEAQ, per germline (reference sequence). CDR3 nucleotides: TGTGCCAGCAGCTTAGCGGCGGGAGCGAACACAGATACGCAGTATTTT. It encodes CASSLAAGANTDTQYF.

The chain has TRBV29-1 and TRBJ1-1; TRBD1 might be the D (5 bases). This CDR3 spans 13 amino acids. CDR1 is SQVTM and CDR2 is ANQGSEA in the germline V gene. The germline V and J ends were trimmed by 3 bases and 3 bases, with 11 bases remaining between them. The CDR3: CSVEVPTDTEAFF. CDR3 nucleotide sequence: TGCAGCGTTGAGGTACCGACAGACACTGAAGCTTTCTTT.

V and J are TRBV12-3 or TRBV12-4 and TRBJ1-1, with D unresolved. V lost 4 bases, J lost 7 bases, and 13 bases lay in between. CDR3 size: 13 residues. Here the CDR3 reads CASSYHAGIEAFF. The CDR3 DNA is TGTGCCAGCAGTTATCATGCTGGAATTGAAGCTTTCTTT.

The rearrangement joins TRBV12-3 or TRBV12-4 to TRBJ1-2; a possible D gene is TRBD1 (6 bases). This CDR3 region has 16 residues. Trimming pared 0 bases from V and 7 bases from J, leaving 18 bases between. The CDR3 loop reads CASSLARGGGAGGYTF. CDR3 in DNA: TGTGCCAGCAGTTTAGCGAGAGGGGGGGGCGCCGGTGGCTACACCTTC.

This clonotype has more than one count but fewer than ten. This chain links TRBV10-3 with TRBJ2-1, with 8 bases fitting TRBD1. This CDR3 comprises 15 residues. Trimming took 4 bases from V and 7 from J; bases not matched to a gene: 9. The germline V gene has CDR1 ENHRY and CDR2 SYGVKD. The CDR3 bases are TGTGCCATCAGTGTGGGGGTGACAGGGGATAATGAGCAGTTCTTC. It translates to CAISVGVTGDNEQFF.

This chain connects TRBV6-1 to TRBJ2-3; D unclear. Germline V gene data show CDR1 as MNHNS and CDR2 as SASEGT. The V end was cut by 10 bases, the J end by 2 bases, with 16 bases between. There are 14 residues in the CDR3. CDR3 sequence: CATESSRFTDTQYF. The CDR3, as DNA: TGTGCCACCGAGTCCTCCCGCTTCACAGATACGCAGTATTTT.

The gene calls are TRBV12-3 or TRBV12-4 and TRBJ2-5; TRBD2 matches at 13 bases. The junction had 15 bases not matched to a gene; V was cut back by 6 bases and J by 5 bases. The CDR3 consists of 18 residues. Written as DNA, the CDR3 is TGTGCCAGCAGCAATCCTCGACTAGCGGGGGGACTCGGGGAGACCCAGTACTTC. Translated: CASSNPRLAGGLGETQYF.

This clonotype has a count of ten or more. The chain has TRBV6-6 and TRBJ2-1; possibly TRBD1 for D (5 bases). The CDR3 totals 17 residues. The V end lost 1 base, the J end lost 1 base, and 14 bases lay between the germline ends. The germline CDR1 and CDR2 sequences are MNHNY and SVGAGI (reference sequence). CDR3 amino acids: CASSYFPKQGSYNEQFF. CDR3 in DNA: TGTGCCAGCAGTTACTTCCCGAAGCAGGGTTCCTACAATGAGCAGTTCTTC.

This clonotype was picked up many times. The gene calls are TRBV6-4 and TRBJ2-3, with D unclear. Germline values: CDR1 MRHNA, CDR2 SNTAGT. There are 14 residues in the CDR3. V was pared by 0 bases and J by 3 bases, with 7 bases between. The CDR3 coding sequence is TGTGCCAGCAGTGACTCGAAAGGGACAGATACGCAGTATTTT. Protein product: CASSDSKGTDTQYF.

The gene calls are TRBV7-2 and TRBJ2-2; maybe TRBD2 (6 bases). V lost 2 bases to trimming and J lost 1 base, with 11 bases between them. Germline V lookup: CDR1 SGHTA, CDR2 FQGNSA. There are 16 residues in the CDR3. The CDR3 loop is CASSLLGGENTGELFF. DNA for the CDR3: TGTGCCAGCAGCTTACTCGGGGGTGAGAACACCGGGGAGCTGTTTTTT.

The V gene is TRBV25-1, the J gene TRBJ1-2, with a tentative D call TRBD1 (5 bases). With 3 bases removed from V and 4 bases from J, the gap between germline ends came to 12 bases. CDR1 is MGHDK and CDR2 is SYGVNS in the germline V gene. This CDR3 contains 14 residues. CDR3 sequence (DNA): TGTGCCAGCAGTGACTGGGACTTAGGCTATGGCTACACCTTC. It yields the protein CASSDWDLGYGYTF.

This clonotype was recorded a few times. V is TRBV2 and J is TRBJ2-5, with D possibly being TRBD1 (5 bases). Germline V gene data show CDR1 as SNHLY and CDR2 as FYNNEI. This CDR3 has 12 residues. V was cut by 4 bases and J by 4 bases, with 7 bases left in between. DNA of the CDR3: TGTGCCAGCAGTGCCAGGGCAGAGACCCAGTACTTC. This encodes CASSARAETQYF.

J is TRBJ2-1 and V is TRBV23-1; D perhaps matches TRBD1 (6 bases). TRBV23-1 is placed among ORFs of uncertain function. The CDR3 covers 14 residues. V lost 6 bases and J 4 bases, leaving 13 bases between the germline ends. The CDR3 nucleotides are TGCGCCAGCAGCCTTAAGACAGGTTACAATGAGCAGTTCTTC. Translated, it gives CASSLKTGYNEQFF.

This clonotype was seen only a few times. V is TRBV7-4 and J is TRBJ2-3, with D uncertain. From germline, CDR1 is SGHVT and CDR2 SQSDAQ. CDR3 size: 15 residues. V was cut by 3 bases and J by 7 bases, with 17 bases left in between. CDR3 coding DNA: TGTGCCAGCAGCTTCACCGTGGCGGAGTTTTATACGCAGTATTTT. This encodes CASSFTVAEFYTQYF.